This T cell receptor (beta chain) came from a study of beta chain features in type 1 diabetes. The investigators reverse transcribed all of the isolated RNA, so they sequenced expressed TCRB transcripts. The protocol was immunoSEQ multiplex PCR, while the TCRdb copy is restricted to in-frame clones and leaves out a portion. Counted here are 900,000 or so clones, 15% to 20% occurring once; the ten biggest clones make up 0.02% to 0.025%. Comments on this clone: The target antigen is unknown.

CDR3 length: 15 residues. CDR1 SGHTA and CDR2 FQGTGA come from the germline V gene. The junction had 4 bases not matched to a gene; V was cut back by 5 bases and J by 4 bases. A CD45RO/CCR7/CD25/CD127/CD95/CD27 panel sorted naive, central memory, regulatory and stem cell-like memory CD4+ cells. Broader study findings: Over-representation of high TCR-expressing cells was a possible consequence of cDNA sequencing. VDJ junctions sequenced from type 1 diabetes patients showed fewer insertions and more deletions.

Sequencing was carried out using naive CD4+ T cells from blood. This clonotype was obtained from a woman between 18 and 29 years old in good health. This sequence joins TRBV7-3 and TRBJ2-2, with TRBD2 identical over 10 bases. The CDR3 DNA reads TGTGCCAGCAGCCCTAGCGGGAGAGCCACCGGGGAGCTGTTTTTT. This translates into CASSPSGRATGELFF.